Each of the 30 T cell receptor beta chains below was sequenced from the same sample in a study of cytomegalovirus exposure and HLA in healthy donors. PCR primers comprised 60 Vbeta and 13 Jbeta primers. The data were produced by immunoSEQ multiplex PCR, yet TCRdb's version contains in-frame clones alone and is incomplete. The listing records about 48,000 clones. Sequencing was performed on PBMCs. These receptor sequences come from a male donor in good health and CMV-seropositive.

The chain combines TRBV9 with TRBJ1-1; D ambiguous. V was trimmed by 4 bases and J by 4 bases, leaving 23 bases between them. Germline lookup yields CDR1 SGDLS and CDR2 YYNGEE. The length of the CDR3 is 17 residues. CDR3 loop: CASSLLSSPLMSTEAFF. CDR3 DNA sequence: TGTGCCAGCAGCCTCCTATCCTCTCCCCTGATGAGCACTGAAGCTTTCTTT. Using reference TRBV9 and TRBJ1-1 for the parts outside the CDR3, the full variable domain is DSGVTQTPKHLITATGQRVTLRCSPRSGDLSVYWYQQSLDQGLQFLIQYYNGEERAKGNILERFSAQQFPDLHSELNLSSLELGDSALYFCASSLLSSPLMSTEAFFGQGTRLTVV.

The chain recombines TRBV7-2 with TRBJ1-2; no clear D. The germline CDR1 and CDR2 sequences are SGHTA and FQGNSA. Trimming left V 7 bases short and J 5 bases short, with 11 bases between. CDR3 length: 12 residues. CDR3: CASILAGYGYTF. DNA for the CDR3: TGTGCCAGCATTCTAGCGGGATATGGCTACACCTTC.

Note on this clone: Distinct nucleotide sequences in the sample also encode this CDR3. V gene TRBV28 combines with J gene TRBJ1-2; 8 nucleotides line up with TRBD1. CDR3 length equals 16 residues. Germline V gene data show CDR1 as MDHEN and CDR2 as SYDVKM. The ends lost 2 bases at V and 2 bases at J; junction bases unmatched: 7. The CDR3 DNA is TGTGCCAGCAGTTTACGGACAGGGCTTGGGAACTATGGCTACACCTTC. This gives the protein CASSLRTGLGNYGYTF.

The rearrangement links TRBV18 to TRBJ1-5; unclear D gene. Germline loops: CDR1 KGHSH, CDR2 LQKENI. The CDR3 runs 15 residues. Trimming took 6 bases from V and 3 from J, leaving 15 bases between them. CDR3 amino acids: CASSPLGGNNQPQHF. The CDR3 bases are TGTGCCAGCTCCCCCTTGGGAGGGAACAATCAGCCCCAGCATTTT.

The chain joins TRBV13 to TRBJ2-7, with a possible D match to TRBD1 (5 bases). The V end was cut by 2 bases, the J end by 0 bases, with 8 bases between. The CDR3 contains 14 residues. Germline CDR1 PRHDT, CDR2 FYEKMQ (reference sequence). Here the CDR3 reads CASSLKGPSYEQYF. CDR3 in DNA: TGTGCCAGCAGCTTAAAGGGGCCCTCCTACGAGCAGTACTTC. Combining the CDR3 with reference TRBV13 and TRBJ2-7 gives the whole variable domain AAGVIQSPRHLIKEKRETATLKCYPIPRHDTVYWYQQGPGQDPQFLISFYEKMQSDKGSIPDRFSAQQFSDYHSELNMSSLELGDSALYFCASSLKGPSYEQYFGPGTRLTVT.

This chain links TRBV7-9 with TRBJ2-1; maybe TRBD1 (6 bases). V gave up 4 bases and J gave up 12 bases, with 13 bases separating them. The CDR3 contains 12 residues. Germline-derived CDR1 and CDR2 are SEHNR and FQNEAQ (reference sequence). The DNA for the CDR3 is TGTGCCAGCAGCTCGGGACATCGAGGGCAGTTCTTC. Its protein product is CASSSGHRGQFF.

The chain joins TRBV27 to TRBJ2-1; the D gene is possibly TRBD2 (6 bases). This CDR3 region has 14 residues. Trimming shortened V by 2 bases and J by 6 bases, and 11 bases separated the two germline ends. Per the germline V gene, CDR1 is MNHEY and CDR2 is SMNVEV (reference sequence). The CDR3 nucleotides read TGTGCCAGCAGTTTAAGGACTACCCCCAATGAGCAGTTCTTC. It yields the protein CASSLRTTPNEQFF.

V and J are TRBV15 and TRBJ2-4; TRBD2 might be the D (6 bases). Germline assignment: CDR1 LNHNV and CDR2 YYDKDF (reference sequence). This CDR3 has 15 residues. The V gene lost 0 bases and the J gene lost 9 bases, with 15 bases spanning the gap. The CDR3 nucleotides read TGTGCCACCAGCAGAGATCTATGGCGGGGCGTCATTCAGTACTTC. As protein: CATSRDLWRGVIQYF.

This chain links TRBV11-2 with TRBJ1-1; no clear D gene. The CDR3 is 13 amino acids. V was pared by 7 bases and J by 2 bases, with 11 bases between. CDR1 is SGHAT, CDR2 FQNNGV, per germline. This CDR3 reads CASKFPGNTEAFF. In DNA, the CDR3 is TGTGCCAGCAAATTTCCCGGTAACACTGAAGCTTTCTTT.

The chain joins TRBV27 to TRBJ2-7, with 7 bases identical to TRBD2. V lost 1 base to trimming and J lost 7 bases; unmatched junction nucleotides: 7. CDR1 MNHEY and CDR2 SMNVEV come from the germline V gene (reference sequence). This CDR3 comprises 14 residues. In nucleotides, the CDR3 is TGTGCCAGCAGTTTATATGCGACTAGCTATGAGCAGTACTTC. Its protein product is CASSLYATSYEQYF.

The chain combines TRBV4-1 with TRBJ1-2, with 8 bases lining up with TRBD1. CDR3 length equals 16 residues. Trimming at V came to 0 bases and at J to 5 bases, leaving 8 bases not matched to a gene. Germline values: CDR1 MGHRA, CDR2 YSYEKL. The CDR3 region is CASSQDAGQALYGYTF. In DNA form, the CDR3 reads TGCGCCAGCAGCCAAGATGCGGGACAGGCTTTGTATGGCTACACCTTC.

V usage is TRBV4-2 and J usage is TRBJ2-1; 8 bases match TRBD2. With V trimmed by 1 base and J by 5 bases, 4 bases remained unmatched. CDR3 length: 15 amino acids. CDR1 is LGHNA, CDR2 YNFKEQ, per germline. The CDR3 DNA is TGTGCCAGCAGCCAAGGAGCGGGGGAAAACAATGAGCAGTTCTTC. It is translated as CASSQGAGENNEQFF.

The chain is built from TRBV6-6 and TRBJ1-2; 7 bases line up with TRBD1. The trim removed 2 bases at V and 4 bases at J, leaving 1 base unmatched. The germline CDR1 and CDR2 sequences are MNHNY and SVGAGI (reference sequence). The CDR3 is 13 residues long. CDR3 protein: CASSYGTVYGYTF. The DNA for the CDR3 is TGTGCCAGCAGTTACGGGACAGTCTATGGCTACACCTTC.

The chain joins TRBV19 to TRBJ2-5; TRBD1 matches 8 bases. The J call may be faulty, since TRBJ2-7 better matches the DNA end. Per germline, CDR1 LNHDA and CDR2 SQIVND (reference sequence). CDR3 length equals 15 residues. CDR3 in DNA: TGTGCCAGTAGTCTATCCCGGACAGGGTTGGTCGAGCAGTACTTC. Its translation: CASSLSRTGLVEQYF.

This chain uses TRBV19 with TRBJ2-5; weak D call: TRBD2 (6 bases). The CDR3 has 15 residues. Between the trimmed V and J ends, which lost 10 bases and 2 bases, there was a span of 20 bases. The germline V gene has CDR1 LNHDA and CDR2 SQIVND (reference sequence). The CDR3 nucleotides read TGTGCCATCTCAGAGGGGCGGGGAACTCAAGAGACCCAGTACTTC. This gives the protein CAISEGRGTQETQYF. The full variable domain, completed using reference TRBV19 and TRBJ2-5, is DGGITQSPKYLFRKEGQNVTLSCEQNLNHDAMYWYRQDPGQGLRLIYYSQIVNDFQKGDIAEGYSVSREKKESFPLTVTSAQKNPTAFYLCAISEGRGTQETQYFGPGTRLLVL.

The gene calls are TRBV27 and TRBJ2-5, with 9 bases that match TRBD1. Germline V gene data show CDR1 as MNHEY and CDR2 as SMNVEV (reference sequence). The CDR3 extends over 17 amino acids. The V and J ends lost 8 bases and 3 bases, in that order; junction bases with no gene match: 16. Here the CDR3 reads CASSPSRDRVHEETQYF. CDR3 sequence (DNA): TGTGCCAGCTCCCCCAGCCGGGACAGGGTACATGAAGAGACCCAGTACTTC.

CDR3 sequence reads: CASGPSHSTYSGNTIYF. The CDR3 coding sequence is TGTGCTAGTGGTCCTAGCCACTCCACGTACTCTGGAAACACCATATATTTT. The chain couples TRBV12-5 to TRBJ1-3; D gene uncertain. The CDR3 consists of 17 residues. V was pared by 5 bases and J by 0 bases, with 17 bases between. The germline V gene encodes CDR1 LGHNT and CDR2 FRNRAP. Combining the CDR3 with reference TRBV12-5 and TRBJ1-3 gives the whole variable domain DARVTQTPRHKVTEMGQEVTMRCQPILGHNTVFWYRQTMMQGLELLAYFRNRAPLDDSGMPKDRFSAEMPDATLATLKIQPSEPRDSAVYFCASGPSHSTYSGNTIYFGEGSWLTVV.

This chain uses TRBV7-2 with TRBJ1-1, with TRBD1 matching over 7 bases. This CDR3 contains 15 residues. The V and J ends lost 5 bases and 1 base, in that order; junction bases with no gene match: 7. CDR1 and CDR2 (germline): SGHTA, FQGNSA. CDR3 amino acids: CASSAQGPPNTEAFF. The CDR3 nucleotides are TGTGCCAGCAGCGCACAGGGGCCCCCGAACACTGAAGCTTTCTTT.

This sequence joins TRBV2 and TRBJ1-2; TRBD1 might be the D (6 bases). The CDR3 is 14 amino acids. Between the trimmed V and J ends, which lost 5 bases and 0 bases, there was a span of 10 bases. Germline values: CDR1 SNHLY, CDR2 FYNNEI. The CDR3 nucleotides are TGTGCCAGCAGTACAGGGATTTCTAACTATGGCTACACCTTC. Encoded protein: CASSTGISNYGYTF.

The chain links TRBV7-8 to TRBJ1-1, with D perhaps matching TRBD1 (5 bases). Per the germline V gene, CDR1 is SGHVS and CDR2 is FQNEAQ. The CDR3 extends over 16 amino acids. Trimming shortened V by 3 bases and J by 5 bases, and 19 bases separated the two germline ends. The CDR3 DNA follows: TGTGCCAGCAGCTTCAGTGGGAGGGGCGGCGGAACTGAAGCTTTCTTT. Translation gives CASSFSGRGGGTEAFF.

The CDR3 protein is CASSDPGLGDEQFF. CDR3 DNA: TGTGCCAGCAGTGACCCTGGCTTGGGCGATGAGCAGTTCTTC. This chain joins TRBV6-1 and TRBJ2-1; D is unclear. From germline, CDR1 is MNHNS and CDR2 SASEGT. V lost 3 bases and J lost 8, with 14 bases in between. The length of the CDR3 is 14 residues.

The chain joins TRBV2 to TRBJ2-3; D is perhaps TRBD2 (6 bases). Germline V gives CDR1 SNHLY, CDR2 FYNNEI. Trimming stripped 11 bases from V and 1 base from J, with 7 bases between. This CDR3 has 11 amino acids. This chain's CDR3 is CAGGGTDTQYF. DNA for the CDR3: TGTGCCGGCGGGGGCACAGATACGCAGTATTTT.

The chain combines TRBV6-1 with TRBJ2-7; D may be TRBD2 (6 bases). The CDR3 covers 13 residues. Germline V gene data show CDR1 as MNHNS and CDR2 as SASEGT. Between the trimmed V and J ends, which lost 6 bases and 7 bases, there was a span of 16 bases. CDR3 bases: TGTGCCAGCAGAGAACGGGACTGGGGGGAGCAGTACTTC. It translates to CASRERDWGEQYF.

This chain's CDR3 is CASAGAAGNTIYF. As DNA, the CDR3 is TGTGCCAGCGCAGGGGCAGCTGGAAACACCATATATTTT. The V call is TRBV6-5, the J call TRBJ1-3; D possibly corresponds to TRBD1 (6 bases). Germline V CDR1 and CDR2: MNHEY, SVGAGI. V was clipped by 8 bases and J by 2 bases, with 10 bases between them. This CDR3 is built from 13 residues.

CDR3 nucleotide sequence: TGCGCCAGCAGCTCGACCGGGACAGGGGGTCGCGGCTACACCTTC. It translates to CASSSTGTGGRGYTF. The V gene is TRBV5-1, the J gene TRBJ1-2, with 11 nucleotides matching TRBD1. The CDR3 spans 15 residues. Per the germline V gene, CDR1 is SGHRS and CDR2 is YFSETQ. Losses at the gene ends were 3 bases for V and 8 bases for J; bases not matched to a gene: 9. Filled out from reference TRBV5-1 and TRBJ1-2, the complete variable domain reads KAGVTQTPRYLIKTRGQQVTLSCSPISGHRSVSWYQQTPGQGLQFLFEYFSETQRNKGNFPGRFSGRQFSNSRSEMNVSTLELGDSALYLCASSSTGTGGRGYTFGSGTRLTVV.

The CDR3 coding sequence is TGTGCCAGCAGCGAGGCCGGGGAGCTGTTTTTT. Protein: CASSEAGELFF. The chain couples TRBV5-6 to TRBJ2-2, with D hard to call. V lost 4 bases and J 6 bases, leaving 4 bases between the germline ends. The CDR3 totals 11 residues. Germline CDR1 SGHDT, CDR2 YYEEEE.

The chain combines TRBV28 with TRBJ2-5; D ambiguous. The DNA end favors TRBJ2-7, so the J call may be wrong. This CDR3 contains 14 residues. Germline-derived CDR1 and CDR2 are MDHEN and SYDVKM. CDR3 region: CASSLRIQTYEQYF. As DNA, the CDR3 is TGTGCCAGCAGTTTACGAATCCAAACCTACGAGCAGTACTTC.

The V call is TRBV7-9, the J call TRBJ2-5, with D possibly matching TRBD2 (6 bases). CDR3 length equals 15 residues. Germline lookup yields CDR1 SEHNR and CDR2 FQNEAQ (reference sequence). The V gene lost 5 bases and the J gene lost 5 bases, with 18 bases spanning the gap. Here the CDR3 DNA reads TGTGCCAGCAGCGGGACTGGGGGAGGATCGGAGACCCAGTACTTC. Translation: CASSGTGGGSETQYF.

The chain links TRBV28 to TRBJ2-7; D may be TRBD2 (6 bases). The germline V gene has CDR1 MDHEN and CDR2 SYDVKM. There are 15 residues in the CDR3. V lost 5 bases to trimming and J lost 5 bases, with 19 bases between them. CDR3 sequence reads: CASSPVGPGGNEQYF. CDR3 nucleotide sequence: TGTGCCAGCAGTCCCGTGGGGCCTGGGGGGAACGAGCAGTACTTC.

This rearrangement joins TRBV28 to TRBJ2-7; D ambiguous. Trimming left V 5 bases short and J 1 base short, with 9 bases between. CDR3 length: 13 residues. Germline V lookup: CDR1 MDHEN, CDR2 SYDVKM. This CDR3 is CASSPPSSYEQYF. DNA for the CDR3: TGTGCCAGCAGTCCCCCGAGTTCCTACGAGCAGTACTTC.